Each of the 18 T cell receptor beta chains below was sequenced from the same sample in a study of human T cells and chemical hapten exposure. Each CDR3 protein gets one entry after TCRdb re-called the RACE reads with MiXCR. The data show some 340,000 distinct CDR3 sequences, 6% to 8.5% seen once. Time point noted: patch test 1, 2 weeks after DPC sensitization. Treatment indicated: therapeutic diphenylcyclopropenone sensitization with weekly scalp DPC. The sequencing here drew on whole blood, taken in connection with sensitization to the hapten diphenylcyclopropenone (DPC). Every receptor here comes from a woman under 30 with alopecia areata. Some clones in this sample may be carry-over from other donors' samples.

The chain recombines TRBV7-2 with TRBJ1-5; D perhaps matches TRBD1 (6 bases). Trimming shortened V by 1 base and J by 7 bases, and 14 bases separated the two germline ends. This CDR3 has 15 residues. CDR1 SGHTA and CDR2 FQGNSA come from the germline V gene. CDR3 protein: CASSLENREEQPQHF. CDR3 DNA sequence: TGTGCCAGCAGCTTAGAAAACAGGGAGGAGCAGCCCCAGCATTTT.

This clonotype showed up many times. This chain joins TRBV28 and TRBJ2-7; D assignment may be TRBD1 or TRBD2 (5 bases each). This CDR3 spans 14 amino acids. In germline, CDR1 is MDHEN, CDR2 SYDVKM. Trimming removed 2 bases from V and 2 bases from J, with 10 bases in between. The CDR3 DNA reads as TGTGCCAGCAGTTTAGAGGGGCCTACCTACGAGCAGTACTTC. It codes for CASSLEGPTYEQYF.

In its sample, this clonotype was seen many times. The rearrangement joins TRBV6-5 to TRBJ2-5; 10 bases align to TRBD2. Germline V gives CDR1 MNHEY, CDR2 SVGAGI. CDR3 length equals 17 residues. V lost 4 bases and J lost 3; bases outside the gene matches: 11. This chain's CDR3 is CASSSTLLAGAEETQYF. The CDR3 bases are TGTGCCAGCAGTTCCACCCTCCTAGCGGGGGCCGAAGAGACCCAGTACTTC.

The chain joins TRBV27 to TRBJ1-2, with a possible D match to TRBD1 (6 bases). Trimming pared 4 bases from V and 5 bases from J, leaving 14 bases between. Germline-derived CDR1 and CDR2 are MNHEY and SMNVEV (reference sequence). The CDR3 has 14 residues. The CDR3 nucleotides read TGTGCCAGCAGTTCGATAGGGGGGCTATATGGCTACACCTTC. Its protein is CASSSIGGLYGYTF.

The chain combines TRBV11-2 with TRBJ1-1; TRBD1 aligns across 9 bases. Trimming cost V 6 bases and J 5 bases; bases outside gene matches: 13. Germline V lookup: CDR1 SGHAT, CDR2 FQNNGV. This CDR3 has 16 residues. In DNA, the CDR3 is TGTGCCAGCAGTCCGGGACAGGGAGCCAGAAGAACTGAAGCTTTCTTT. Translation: CASSPGQGARRTEAFF. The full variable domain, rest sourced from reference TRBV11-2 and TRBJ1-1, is EAGVAQSPRYKIIEKRQSVAFWCNPISGHATLYWYQQILGQGPKLLIQFQNNGVVDDSQLPKDRFSAERLKGVDSTLKIQPAKLEDSAVYLCASSPGQGARRTEAFFGQGTRLTVV.

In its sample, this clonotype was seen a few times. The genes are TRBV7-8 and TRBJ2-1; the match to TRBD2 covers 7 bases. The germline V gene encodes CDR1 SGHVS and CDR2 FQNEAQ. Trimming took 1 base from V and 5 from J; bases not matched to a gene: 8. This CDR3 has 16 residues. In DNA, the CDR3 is TGTGCCAGCAGCTTAGGAAGAGCGGGGAGAAACAATGAGCAGTTCTTC. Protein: CASSLGRAGRNNEQFF.

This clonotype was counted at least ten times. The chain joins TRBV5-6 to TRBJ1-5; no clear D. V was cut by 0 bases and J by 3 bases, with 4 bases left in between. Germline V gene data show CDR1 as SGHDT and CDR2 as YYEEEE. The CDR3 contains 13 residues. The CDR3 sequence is CASSLGTNQPQHF. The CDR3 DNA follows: TGTGCCAGCAGCTTGGGGACCAATCAGCCCCAGCATTTT. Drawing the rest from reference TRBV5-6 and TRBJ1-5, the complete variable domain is DAGVTQSPTHLIKTRGQQVTLRCSPKSGHDTVSWYQQALGQGPQFIFQYYEEEERQRGNFPDRFSGHQFPNYSSELNVNALLLGDSALYLCASSLGTNQPQHFGDGTRLSIL.

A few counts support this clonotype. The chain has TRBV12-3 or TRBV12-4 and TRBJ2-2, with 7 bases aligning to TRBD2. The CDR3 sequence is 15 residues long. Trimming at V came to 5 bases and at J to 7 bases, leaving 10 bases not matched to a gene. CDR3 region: CASSPITGGNGELFF. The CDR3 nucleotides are TGTGCCAGCAGTCCAATAACGGGGGGAAACGGGGAGCTGTTTTTT.

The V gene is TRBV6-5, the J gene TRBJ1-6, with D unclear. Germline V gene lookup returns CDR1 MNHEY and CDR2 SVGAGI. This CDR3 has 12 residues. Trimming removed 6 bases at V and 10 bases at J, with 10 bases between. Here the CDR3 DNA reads TGTGCCAGCAGAAACACCTGGTCACCCCTCCACTTT. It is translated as CASRNTWSPLHF.

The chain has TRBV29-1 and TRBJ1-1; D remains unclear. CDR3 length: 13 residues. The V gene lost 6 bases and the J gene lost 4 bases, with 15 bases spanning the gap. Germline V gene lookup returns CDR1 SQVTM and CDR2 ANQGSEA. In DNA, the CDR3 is TGCAGCGTCCTCTTTGAACATTTCACTGAAGCTTTCTTT. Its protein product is CSVLFEHFTEAFF.

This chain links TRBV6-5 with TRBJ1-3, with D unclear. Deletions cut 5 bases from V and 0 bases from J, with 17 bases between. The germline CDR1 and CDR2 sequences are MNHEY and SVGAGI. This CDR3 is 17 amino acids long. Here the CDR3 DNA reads TGTGCCAGCAGTCCCGCGGAGGATCCCCTCTCTGGAAACACCATATATTTT. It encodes CASSPAEDPLSGNTIYF.

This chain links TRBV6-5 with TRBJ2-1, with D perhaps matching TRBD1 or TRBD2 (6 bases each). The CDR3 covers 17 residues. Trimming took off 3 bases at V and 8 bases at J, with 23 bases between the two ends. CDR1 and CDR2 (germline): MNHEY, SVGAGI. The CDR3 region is CASSYVATGAPGDEQFF. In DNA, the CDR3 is TGTGCCAGCAGTTATGTAGCAACGGGGGCCCCGGGTGATGAGCAGTTCTTC.

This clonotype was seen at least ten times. The CDR3 spells CSVEGARSTDTQYF. In nucleotides, the CDR3 is TGCAGCGTTGAGGGGGCCCGAAGCACAGATACGCAGTATTTT. The J gene is TRBJ2-3, the V gene TRBV29-1; maybe TRBD1 (6 bases). The V and J ends lost 3 bases and 0 bases respectively, with 10 bases between them. This CDR3 is built from 14 residues. Germline CDR1 SQVTM, CDR2 ANQGSEA.

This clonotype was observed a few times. CDR3 amino acids: CASSSWDGYTEAFF. The CDR3 bases are TGCGCCAGCAGCTCCTGGGACGGTTACACTGAAGCTTTCTTT. V and J are TRBV5-1 and TRBJ1-1; TRBD1 might be the D (5 bases). The V gene lost 3 bases and the J gene lost 3 bases, with 12 bases spanning the gap. This CDR3 comprises 14 residues. The germline gives CDR1 SGHRS, CDR2 YFSETQ.

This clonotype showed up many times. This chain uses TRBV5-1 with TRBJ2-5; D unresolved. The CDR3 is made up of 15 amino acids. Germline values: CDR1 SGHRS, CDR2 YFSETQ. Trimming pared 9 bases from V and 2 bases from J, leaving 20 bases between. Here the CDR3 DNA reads TGCGCCACCAATAGGGATCCTAACTCGCAAGAGACCCAGTACTTC. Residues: CATNRDPNSQETQYF.

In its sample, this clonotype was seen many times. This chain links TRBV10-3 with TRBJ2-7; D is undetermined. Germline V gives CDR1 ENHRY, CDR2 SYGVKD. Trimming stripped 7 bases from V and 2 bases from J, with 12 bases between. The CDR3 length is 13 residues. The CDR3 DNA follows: TGTGCCATCACCGACAACCGAGCCTACGAGCAGTACTTC. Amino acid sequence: CAITDNRAYEQYF.

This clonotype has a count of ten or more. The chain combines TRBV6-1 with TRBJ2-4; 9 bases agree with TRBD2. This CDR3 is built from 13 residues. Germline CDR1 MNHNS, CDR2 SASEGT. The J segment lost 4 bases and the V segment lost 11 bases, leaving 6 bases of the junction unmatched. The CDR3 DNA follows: TGTGCCGGAGGTACTAGCGGGAAAAACATTCAGTACTTC. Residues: CAGGTSGKNIQYF.

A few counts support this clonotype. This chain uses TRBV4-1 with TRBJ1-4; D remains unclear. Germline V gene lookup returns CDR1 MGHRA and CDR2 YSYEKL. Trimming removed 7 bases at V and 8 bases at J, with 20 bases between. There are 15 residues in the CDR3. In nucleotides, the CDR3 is TGCGCCAGCACCCCACGAGGCTTAGGCGGCGAAAAACTGTTTTTT. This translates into CASTPRGLGGEKLFF.